This T cell receptor (beta chain) stems from a study of molecular identifiers for immune sequencing clone quantification. Findings and caveats of the study: Detection of one spiked Jurkat cell's TCR RNA reportedly worked in more than 850,000 naive cells.

With 10%, 30% or 50% of RNA, about 20,000 to 1,100,000 naive CD8 T cells were sequenced. With regard to this clonotype: Its target is not known. A clone one base away is much larger, so this may be a read error.

The CDR3 has 12 amino acids. TCRdb re-called the PCR reads through MiXCR, storing one row per CDR3 protein. Altogether about 36,000 distinct CDR3 sequences are present, 15% to 20% being singletons, with the ten largest covering approximately 1.2%. The TCR originated in a human donor in good health. Some libraries in this study had Jurkat cell RNA spiked in. Sequenced sample: naive CD8+ T cells from blood, with Jurkat cell RNA spiked in. Subset: FACS-sorted CD8+CD4-CCR7+CD45RA+ naive T cells. The chain combines TRBV12-3 or TRBV12-4 with TRBJ2-3, with D hard to call. The CDR3 region is CASTPNTVTQYF. The CDR3 bases are TGTGCCAGCACCCCCAACACAGTTACGCAGTATTTT.